The 8 T cell receptor beta chains presented below share a single source sample, sequenced in a study of blood T cell repertoires in COVID-19. Measured with immunoSEQ multiplex PCR; TCRdb has only the in-frame clones, and not every one. The data hold 150,000 to 200,000 clones, with less than 90% observed a single time. What was sequenced was peripheral blood. Receptors were obtained from an older woman with COVID-19, enrolled during active disease.

This chain links TRBV2 with TRBJ2-2, with D perhaps matching TRBD1 (6 bases). Trimming left V 6 bases short and J 3 bases short, with 14 bases between. The CDR3 has 15 amino acids. The V gene's germline CDR1 is SNHLY and CDR2 FYNNEI. CDR3 protein: CASRPGHKDTGELFF. The CDR3 nucleotides read TGTGCCAGCAGACCGGGACATAAGGACACCGGGGAGCTGTTTTTT.

The chain couples TRBV18 to TRBJ2-1; 9 bases match TRBD2. Trimming removed 2 bases from V and 1 base from J; junction bases left unmatched: 6. Germline loops: CDR1 KGHSH, CDR2 LQKENI. The length of the CDR3 is 17 residues. The CDR3 protein is CASSPRVAGDSYNEQFF. The DNA of the CDR3 is TGTGCCAGCTCACCAAGGGTAGCGGGAGATTCCTACAATGAGCAGTTCTTC. The full variable domain, its missing parts supplied by reference TRBV18 and TRBJ2-1, is NAGVMQNPRHLVRRRGQEARLRCSPMKGHSHVYWYRQLPEEGLKFMVYLQKENIIDESGMPKERFSAEFPKEGPSILRIQQVVRGDSAAYFCASSPRVAGDSYNEQFFGPGTRLTVL.

The chain uses TRBV29-1 and TRBJ2-3; 9 nucleotides agree with TRBD2. CDR3 size: 13 residues. Unmatched junction bases numbered 6, after V lost 6 bases and J lost 5 bases. Germline assignment: CDR1 SQVTM and CDR2 ANQGSEA. CDR3: CSVRGGRGDTQYF. CDR3 coding DNA: TGCAGCGTCCGCGGCGGGAGGGGAGATACGCAGTATTTT.

Concerning this clone: Other nucleotide sequences from this sample produce the same CDR3. In DNA form, the CDR3 reads TGTGCCAGCAGCTTAGCGGGCGGGTACGAGCAGTACTTC. Translating gives CASSLAGGYEQYF. The rearrangement joins TRBV7-8 to TRBJ2-7; weak D call: TRBD2 (5 bases). CDR1 and CDR2 (germline): SGHVS, FQNEAQ. The length of the CDR3 is 13 residues. The V gene lost 0 bases and the J gene lost 4 bases, with 7 bases spanning the gap.

The chain carries TRBV6-6 and TRBJ2-2, with a possible D match to TRBD2 (5 bases). CDR1 is MNHNY and CDR2 is SVGAGI in the germline V gene (reference sequence). CDR3 length: 14 residues. V lost 2 bases and J lost 6, with 10 bases in between. CDR3: CASSYSAGPGELFF. The CDR3 DNA reads TGTGCCAGCAGTTACAGTGCGGGCCCCGGGGAGCTGTTTTTT.

The V gene is TRBV5-1, the J gene TRBJ2-3, with D maybe TRBD2 (5 bases). The CDR3 contains 15 residues. V lost 2 bases to trimming and J lost 0 bases, with 10 bases between them. Germline V gene data show CDR1 as SGHRS and CDR2 as YFSETQ. The CDR3 loop reads CASSFTGFSTDTQYF. Here the CDR3 DNA reads TGCGCCAGCAGCTTCACGGGGTTTAGCACAGATACGCAGTATTTT.

V and J are TRBV6-2 or TRBV6-3 and TRBJ2-7, with D unclear. Between the trimmed V and J ends, which lost 3 bases and 0 bases, there was a span of 9 bases. CDR3 length: 14 residues. Germline CDR1 MNHEY, CDR2 SVGEGT. The CDR3 loop reads CASSYVALSYEQYF. DNA for the CDR3: TGTGCCAGCAGTTATGTGGCTCTCTCCTACGAGCAGTACTTC.

The V gene is TRBV7-9, the J gene TRBJ2-2; D unclear. CDR1 SEHNR and CDR2 FQNEAQ come from the germline V gene (reference sequence). With 5 bases removed from V and 6 bases from J, the gap between germline ends came to 10 bases. The CDR3 runs to 13 residues. CDR3 sequence: CASSPPLSGELFF. CDR3 in DNA: TGTGCCAGCAGCCCCCCTCTTTCCGGGGAGCTGTTTTTT.